This T cell receptor (beta chain) was found in a study of blood T cells in healthy people across ages (dated by TCRdb to the mid-2010s). With regard to the full study: In model experiments, template switching captured about one uniquely barcoded TCR beta cDNA molecule for every two T cells. Using deep sequencing normalized with unique cDNA molecular identifiers, the study measured how TCR beta repertoire diversity changes with age. Four age groups were formed from the donors: young (average approximately 17 years), middle-aged (less than 40), aged (approximately 60) and long-lived (approximately 78). To avoid experimental bias, donors of different ages were spread randomly across the sequencing lanes. Two additional independent replicas of 1 million unique cDNA reads from the same blood draw were analyzed for two donors (one aged 18 to 30 and one aged 80 or older). Study-level results and caveats: The CMV infection status of donors was not known, potentially confounding age-related changes in expanded clonotypes. A strong correlation was found between observed TCR beta diversity and the percentage of naive T cells measured by flow cytometry. Observed TCR beta diversity per million T cells fell roughly linearly with age, and a significant reduction was already apparent by age around 36. Conclusive comparison of naive and antigen-experienced compartments was prevented by the profiling of bulk unsorted PBMCs. Estimates of total diversity based on one million sequenced T cells were regarded as lower bounds and as underestimates. Compared with the aged group, the long-lived group had more naive CD4+ T cells, fewer expanded clones and increased TCR diversity, suggesting age selection.

The donors were roughly 39 Caucasian individuals from Russia, aged 6 to 90 years, who were systemically healthy. Each donor gave 9 to 10 milliliters of peripheral blood, collected into EDTA-treated Vacutainer tubes. Ficoll-Paque density-gradient centrifugation was used to isolate PBMCs, with at least 6.5 million per sample. Trizol reagent was used to extract total RNA from the PBMCs, yielding at least 5 micrograms per sample. For every donor, an aliquot of PBMCs went through flow cytometry to measure the percentages of naive CD45RAhigh/CD27high T cells. CDR1 PRHDT and CDR2 FYEKMQ were looked up in the germline V gene (reference sequence). From the cysteine through the phenylalanine, the CDR3 covers 15 amino acids. Left in the record is the CDR3 DNA by itself, 45 bases read in frame from the first base. Points on this clonotype: This clone's antigen is unknown. There are no base qualities to consult, and no much larger clone falls within one base.

The library was obtained by 5' RACE. For sequencing, an Illumina HiSeq 2500 was employed. A second PCR of about 6 to 11 cycles was run with a J-beta primer mix and a sample-barcoded 5' primer. Each TCR beta cDNA molecule received a unique molecular identifier from a template-switch 5' adaptor carrying 12 random nucleotides. At least 3 million CDR3-containing paired-end reads were obtained from each sample. First-strand cDNA was synthesized from all RNA with the Mint cDNA synthesis kit, primed by a TRBC-specific oligonucleotide. After uracil-DNA glycosylase treatment, a first 18-cycle PCR used universal primers M1SS and BC2_uni_R on all cDNA. Regarding the original processing steps: Normalization of each sample was performed by random selection of 1 million high-quality reads, each carrying a distinct molecular identifier. Reads with shared molecular identifiers were discarded instead of being binned into consensus sequences. MiTCR, with a Q25 quality threshold and the strictest error-elimination algorithm, was used for CDR3 identification, clonotype clustering and error correction. Lower-bound total TCR beta diversity was estimated with a nonparametric unseen species model using Euler transformation. The public reads were run again by TCRdb, first through fastp at Q25 and then through MiXCR, and only productive beta chains were kept. Here each entry gathers all rows of one CDR3 protein and keeps the most common genes and DNA. These V and J calls are TCRdb output, not the study's own analysis. The sample yields around 1.5 million distinct CDR3 sequences; roughly 40% were counted once. The top ten hold approximately 7.9% of the sample.

The sequenced material came from blood. This receptor was identified in a woman aged 18 to 35 in good health. The rearranged chain carries TRBV13 and TRBJ2-7, with 7 junctional bases fitting TRBD2. The DNA end favors TRBJ2-5, so the J call may be wrong. The CDR3 in this case is CASSLAAGRGETQYF. The DNA is TGTGCCAGCAGCTTAGCAGCGGGGAGGGGAGAGACCCAGTACTTC.